This T cell receptor beta chain was observed in a study of immune evolution from preneoplasia to lung adenocarcinoma. Clones were sequenced by immunoSEQ multiplex PCR, and TCRdb holds only the in-frame ones, with some missing. Counted here are under 7,000 clones, around 69% occurring once; the ten biggest clones make up around 9.1%. Comment on this clone: Antigen: not known.

Germline V gene lookup returns CDR1 SGHRS and CDR2 YFSETQ. The CDR3 totals 17 residues. V was trimmed by 4 bases and J by 4 bases, leaving 20 bases between them. Study results and caveats: From normal lung to invasive adenocarcinoma, top clone frequencies appeared to decrease.

Sequencing input: FFPE lung adenocarcinoma in situ tissue. This chain joins TRBV5-1 and TRBJ1-4; D is perhaps TRBD1 (5 bases). This sequence was found in a donor of 70 years or more with lung adenocarcinoma. The CDR3 sequence: CASSPQTVGQLNEKLFF. The CDR3 DNA is TGCGCCAGCAGCCCCCAGACAGTGGGCCAGCTTAATGAAAAACTGTTTTTT.